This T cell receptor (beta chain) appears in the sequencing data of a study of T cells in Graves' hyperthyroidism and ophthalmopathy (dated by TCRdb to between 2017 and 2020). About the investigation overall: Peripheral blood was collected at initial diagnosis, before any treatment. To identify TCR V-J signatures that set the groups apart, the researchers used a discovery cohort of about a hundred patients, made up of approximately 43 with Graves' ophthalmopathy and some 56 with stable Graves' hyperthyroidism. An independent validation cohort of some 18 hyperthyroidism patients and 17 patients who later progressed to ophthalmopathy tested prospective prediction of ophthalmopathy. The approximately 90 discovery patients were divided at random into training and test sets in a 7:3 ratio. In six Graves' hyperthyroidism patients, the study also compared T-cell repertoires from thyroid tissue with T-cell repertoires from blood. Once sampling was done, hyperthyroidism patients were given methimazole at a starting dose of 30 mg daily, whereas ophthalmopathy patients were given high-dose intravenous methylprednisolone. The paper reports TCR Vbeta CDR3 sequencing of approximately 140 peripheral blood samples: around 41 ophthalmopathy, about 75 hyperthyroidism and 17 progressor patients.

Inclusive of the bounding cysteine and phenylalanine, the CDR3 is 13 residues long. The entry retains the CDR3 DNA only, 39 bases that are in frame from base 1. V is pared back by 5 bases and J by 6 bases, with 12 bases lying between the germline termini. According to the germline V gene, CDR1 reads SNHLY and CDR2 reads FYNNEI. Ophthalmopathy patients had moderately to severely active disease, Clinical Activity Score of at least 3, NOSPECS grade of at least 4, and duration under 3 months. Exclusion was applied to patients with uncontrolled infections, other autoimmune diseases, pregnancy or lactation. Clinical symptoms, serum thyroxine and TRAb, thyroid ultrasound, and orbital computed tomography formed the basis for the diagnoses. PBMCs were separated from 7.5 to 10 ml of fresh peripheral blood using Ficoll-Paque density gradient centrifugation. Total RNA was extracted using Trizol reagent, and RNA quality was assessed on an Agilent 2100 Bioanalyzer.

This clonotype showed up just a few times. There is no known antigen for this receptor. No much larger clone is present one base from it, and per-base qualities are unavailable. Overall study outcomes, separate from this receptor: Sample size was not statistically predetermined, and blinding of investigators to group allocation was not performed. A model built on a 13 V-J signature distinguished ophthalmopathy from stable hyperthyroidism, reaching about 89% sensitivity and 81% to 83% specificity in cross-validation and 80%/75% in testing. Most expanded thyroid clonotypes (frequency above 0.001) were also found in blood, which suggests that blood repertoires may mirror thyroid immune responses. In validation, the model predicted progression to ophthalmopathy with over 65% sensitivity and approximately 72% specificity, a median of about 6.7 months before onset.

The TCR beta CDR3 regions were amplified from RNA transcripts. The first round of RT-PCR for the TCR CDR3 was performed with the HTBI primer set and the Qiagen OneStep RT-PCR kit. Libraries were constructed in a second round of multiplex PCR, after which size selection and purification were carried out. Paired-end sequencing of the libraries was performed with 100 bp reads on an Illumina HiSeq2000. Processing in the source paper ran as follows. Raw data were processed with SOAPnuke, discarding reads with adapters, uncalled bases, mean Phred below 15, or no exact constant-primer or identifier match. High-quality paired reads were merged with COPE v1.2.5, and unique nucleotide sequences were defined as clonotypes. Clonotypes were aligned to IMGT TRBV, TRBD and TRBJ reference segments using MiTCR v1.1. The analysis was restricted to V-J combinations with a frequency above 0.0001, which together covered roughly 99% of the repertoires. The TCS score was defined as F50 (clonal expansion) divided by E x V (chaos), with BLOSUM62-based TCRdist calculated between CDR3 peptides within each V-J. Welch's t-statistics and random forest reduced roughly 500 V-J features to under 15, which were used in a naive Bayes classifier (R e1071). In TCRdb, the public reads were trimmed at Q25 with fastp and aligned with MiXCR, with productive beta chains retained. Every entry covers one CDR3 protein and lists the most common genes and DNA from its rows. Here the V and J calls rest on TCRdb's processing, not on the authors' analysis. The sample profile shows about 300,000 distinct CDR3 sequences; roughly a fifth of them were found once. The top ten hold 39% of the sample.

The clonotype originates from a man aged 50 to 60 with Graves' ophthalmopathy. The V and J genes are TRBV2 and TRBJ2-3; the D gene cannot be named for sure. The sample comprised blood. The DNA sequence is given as TGTGCCAGCAGTTTCCGACGAGTGGATACGCAGTATTTT. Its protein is CASSFRRVDTQYF.